These 24 T cell receptor beta chains were all obtained from the same sample, sequenced in a study of T cell responses to AZD1222 COVID-19 vaccine. Assay used: immunoSEQ multiplex PCR; TCRdb lists only in-frame clones, some missing. The sample records about 85,000 clones, roughly 90% being singletons. The specimen was peripheral blood, collected on day 0 of AZD1222 vaccination. The receptors here all came from an adult in good health.

This rearrangement joins TRBV6-5 to TRBJ1-1; weak D call: TRBD1 (5 bases). Germline V gene data show CDR1 as MNHEY and CDR2 as SVGAGI. This CDR3 contains 15 residues. V was shortened by 8 bases and J by 0 bases, with 16 bases between the two germline ends. The CDR3 sequence is CASQRGQGLNTEAFF. DNA for the CDR3: TGTGCCAGCCAACGCGGGCAGGGATTGAACACTGAAGCTTTCTTT.

This clone was seen only a few times. The chain joins TRBV27 to TRBJ2-7; 9 bases are shared with TRBD2. CDR3 length: 13 residues. From germline, CDR1 is MNHEY and CDR2 SMNVEV (reference sequence). After removal of 5 bases from V and 5 bases from J, the junction contained 4 bases not matched to a gene. The DNA for the CDR3 is TGTGCCAGCAGTCTCGAGCGGGGGGACGAGCAGTACTTC. Its translation: CASSLERGDEQYF.

CDR3 DNA: TGTGCCAGCAGCTATCAAACCGGGACAGGGAATTATGGCTACACCTTC. Translated: CASSYQTGTGNYGYTF. The rearrangement joins TRBV5-6 to TRBJ1-2, with TRBD1 matching 9 bases. The CDR3 has 16 amino acids. The V gene's germline CDR1 is SGHDT and CDR2 YYEEEE. V trimming: 3 bases; J trimming: 5 bases; junction bases outside the gene matches: 11.

The CDR3 sequence: CASSFARSNTGELFF. The CDR3 DNA is TGTGCCAGCAGCTTCGCGCGTTCGAACACCGGGGAGCTGTTTTTT. The chain recombines TRBV6-1 with TRBJ2-2, with no clear D. The germline CDR1 and CDR2 sequences are MNHNS and SASEGT. Trimming removed 6 bases from V and 0 bases from J, with 11 bases in between. CDR3 length: 15 amino acids.

This clone was observed once. The rearrangement links TRBV9 to TRBJ2-3; no firm D call. Germline assignment: CDR1 SGDLS and CDR2 YYNGEE. V dropped 0 bases and J dropped 6 bases, with 14 bases sitting between them. The CDR3 length is 15 residues. The CDR3 loop is CASSVGVPLKDTQYF. The CDR3 DNA follows: TGTGCCAGCAGCGTAGGAGTACCCCTTAAGGATACGCAGTATTTT.

V is TRBV28 and J is TRBJ2-7; 12 bases fit TRBD2. This CDR3 is built from 15 residues. V trimming: 7 bases; J trimming: 3 bases; junction bases outside the gene matches: 7. Germline CDR1 MDHEN, CDR2 SYDVKM. The CDR3 protein is CASTPGLAGVYEQYF. CDR3 coding DNA: TGTGCCAGCACCCCGGGACTAGCGGGTGTCTACGAGCAGTACTTC.

This clone was recorded only once. This chain links TRBV11-2 with TRBJ1-2; D not certain. Germline V gene lookup returns CDR1 SGHAT and CDR2 FQNNGV. Deletions cut 4 bases from V and 3 bases from J, with 12 bases between. The CDR3 loop spans 14 amino acids. The CDR3 region is CASSSISSYYGYTF. The CDR3 nucleotides read TGTGCCAGCAGCTCAATCAGCTCCTACTATGGCTACACCTTC.

V usage is TRBV4-1 and J usage is TRBJ2-7; TRBD2 matches 7 bases. CDR1 is MGHRA, CDR2 YSYEKL, per germline. The CDR3 is 18 amino acids. V was pared by 0 bases and J by 1 base, with 12 bases of the junction left unmatched. The CDR3 bases are TGCGCCAGCAGCCAAGATTCTAGCGGAGCTGTTATATCCTACGAGCAGTACTTC. Protein: CASSQDSSGAVISYEQYF.

V is TRBV19 and J is TRBJ1-4; 10 nucleotides match TRBD1. The germline V gene encodes CDR1 LNHDA and CDR2 SQIVND (reference sequence). The CDR3 is 15 residues long. The trim removed 2 bases at V and 7 bases at J, leaving 4 bases unmatched. In nucleotides, the CDR3 is TGTGCCAGTAGTATATCGGGACAGGGGAGTGAAAAACTGTTTTTT. Protein sequence: CASSISGQGSEKLFF.

The chain employs TRBV7-9 and TRBJ1-5; TRBD1 matches 10 bases. The germline V gene encodes CDR1 SEHNR and CDR2 FQNEAQ (reference sequence). The CDR3 sequence is 15 residues long. V gave up 4 bases and J gave up 5 bases; unmatched junction bases: 5. The CDR3 loop reads CASSSVTGGYQPQHF. CDR3 bases: TGTGCCAGCAGCTCGGTGACAGGGGGCTATCAGCCCCAGCATTTT.

The rearrangement joins TRBV5-1 to TRBJ2-1; D perhaps matches TRBD2 (6 bases). Germline assignment: CDR1 SGHRS and CDR2 YFSETQ. V dropped 5 bases and J dropped 6 bases, with 18 bases sitting between them. The CDR3 consists of 15 residues. CDR3 in DNA: TGCGCCAGCAGTTCTGCCCCAGCGGGCCCCAATGAGCAGTTCTTC. Its protein is CASSSAPAGPNEQFF.

This clone was recorded a few times. The chain couples TRBV19 to TRBJ2-1, with D maybe TRBD1 (6 bases). This CDR3 region has 15 residues. With 3 bases removed from V and 6 bases from J, the gap between germline ends came to 15 bases. Germline CDR1 reads LNHDA; CDR2 reads SQIVND (reference sequence). The CDR3 reads CASSISRQAINEQFF. CDR3 sequence (DNA): TGTGCCAGTAGTATTTCTCGACAGGCGATCAATGAGCAGTTCTTC.

This rearrangement joins TRBV18 to TRBJ1-4, with 7 bases that match TRBD1. V shed 4 bases and J 7 bases; nucleotides not matched to a gene: 12. CDR3 length equals 16 residues. Germline lookup yields CDR1 KGHSH and CDR2 LQKENI. CDR3 protein: CASSRQGPGSSEKLFF. DNA for the CDR3: TGTGCCAGCTCACGACAGGGACCGGGTAGTAGTGAAAAACTGTTTTTT.

The chain joins TRBV5-1 to TRBJ2-3; the D call may be TRBD1 or TRBD2 (7 bases each). The germline gives CDR1 SGHRS, CDR2 YFSETQ. The CDR3 loop spans 15 amino acids. V was trimmed by 6 bases and J by 4 bases, leaving 18 bases between them. CDR3 bases: TGCGCCAGCACCCCTCAGGGGGGGGAAGCAGATACGCAGTATTTT. It specifies CASTPQGGEADTQYF. Based on the CDR3 plus reference TRBV5-1 and TRBJ2-3, the full variable domain is KAGVTQTPRYLIKTRGQQVTLSCSPISGHRSVSWYQQTPGQGLQFLFEYFSETQRNKGNFPGRFSGRQFSNSRSEMNVSTLELGDSALYLCASTPQGGEADTQYFGPGTRLTVL.

This clone is termed large (0.1 to 1%). Here the CDR3 DNA reads TGTGCCACCAGCAGAGTGGGGGATGCAACTAATGAAAAACTGTTTTTT. It yields the protein CATSRVGDATNEKLFF. The chain joins TRBV15 to TRBJ1-4; possible D gene TRBD1, 5 bases. With 1 base removed from V and 0 bases from J, the gap between germline ends came to 9 bases. From germline, CDR1 is LNHNV and CDR2 YYDKDF (reference sequence). The CDR3 totals 16 residues.

V gene TRBV25-1 combines with J gene TRBJ2-2; 7 nucleotides line up with TRBD1. This CDR3 region has 16 residues. V trimming: 4 bases; J trimming: 3 bases; junction bases outside the gene matches: 8. The germline V gene encodes CDR1 MGHDK and CDR2 SYGVNS. The CDR3 protein is CASSGRTGWDTGELFF. In nucleotides, the CDR3 is TGTGCCAGCAGTGGGCGGACAGGTTGGGACACCGGGGAGCTGTTTTTT.

The chain couples TRBV3-1 (or the pseudogene TRBV3-2) to TRBJ1-4, with 10 bases lining up with TRBD1. The CDR3 covers 16 residues. Germline CDR1 reads LGHDT; CDR2 reads YNNKEL (reference sequence). Unmatched junction bases numbered 9, after V lost 4 bases and J lost 7 bases. The CDR3 region is CASSRPLTGGGEKLFF. In DNA, the CDR3 is TGTGCCAGCAGCCGCCCTTTGACAGGGGGCGGTGAAAAACTGTTTTTT.

This clone has more than one count but fewer than ten. The chain carries TRBV27 and TRBJ2-1, with 9 bases identical to TRBD1. CDR1 is MNHEY, CDR2 SMNVEV, per germline (reference sequence). The CDR3 spans 13 residues. J lost 8 bases, V lost 5 bases, and 4 bases had no gene match. DNA of the CDR3: TGTGCCAGCAGTCAACAGGGGGCGTATGAGCAGTTCTTC. Translating it yields CASSQQGAYEQFF.

V gene TRBV27 combines with J gene TRBJ1-5; maybe TRBD1 (5 bases). The CDR3 sequence is 14 residues long. The germline CDR1 and CDR2 sequences are MNHEY and SMNVEV (reference sequence). V was clipped by 5 bases and J by 3 bases, with 11 bases between them. For the CDR3, the DNA is TGTGCCAGCAGTCGACCAGGGCTCAATCAGCCCCAGCATTTT. Protein sequence: CASSRPGLNQPQHF.

This clone was observed a handful of times. The rearrangement uses TRBV19 and TRBJ2-2; 8 bases are a match to TRBD1. The junction had 6 bases not matched to a gene; V was cut back by 5 bases and J by 4 bases. Germline loops: CDR1 LNHDA, CDR2 SQIVND (reference sequence). This CDR3 contains 15 residues. This CDR3 reads CASSPRQGSTGELFF. The CDR3 DNA is TGTGCCAGTAGTCCCCGACAGGGGAGCACCGGGGAGCTGTTTTTT.

V and J are TRBV29-1 and TRBJ2-6; TRBD2 matches 9 bases. V was clipped by 5 bases and J by 0 bases; unmatched bases: 8. Germline assignment: CDR1 SQVTM and CDR2 ANQGSEA. This CDR3 has 17 amino acids. The CDR3 here is CSVSPLAGSSGANVLTF. Here the CDR3 DNA reads TGCAGCGTTTCCCCCCTAGCGGGGAGCTCTGGGGCCAACGTCCTGACTTTC.

CDR3 amino acids: CASSRQGARNEQFF. CDR3 sequence (DNA): TGTGCCAGCAGTCGACAGGGGGCGCGCAATGAGCAGTTCTTC. The gene calls are TRBV6-5 and TRBJ2-1, with 10 bases matching TRBD1. The CDR3 spans 14 residues. Germline assignment: CDR1 MNHEY and CDR2 SVGAGI. Germline trimming cut 5 bases from V and 6 bases from J; bases unmatched to any gene: 4.

Written as DNA, the CDR3 is TGTGCCAGCAGTGAAGCGGGACAGGGAGGAGAGAGCAATCAGCCCCAGCATTTT. Translating it yields CASSEAGQGGESNQPQHF. The chain uses TRBV6-1 and TRBJ1-5; 9 positions agree with TRBD1. The V and J ends lost 0 bases and 1 base, in that order; junction bases with no gene match: 7. Germline V gene data show CDR1 as MNHNS and CDR2 as SASEGT. The CDR3 runs 18 residues.

This chain joins TRBV27 and TRBJ2-4, with 7 bases that match TRBD1. Germline trimming cut 3 bases from V and 0 bases from J; bases unmatched to any gene: 5. Germline V gives CDR1 MNHEY, CDR2 SMNVEV (reference sequence). The CDR3 contains 16 residues. The CDR3 region is CASSFLQGLAKNIQYF. In nucleotides, the CDR3 is TGTGCCAGCAGTTTTCTACAGGGGCTAGCCAAAAACATTCAGTACTTC.